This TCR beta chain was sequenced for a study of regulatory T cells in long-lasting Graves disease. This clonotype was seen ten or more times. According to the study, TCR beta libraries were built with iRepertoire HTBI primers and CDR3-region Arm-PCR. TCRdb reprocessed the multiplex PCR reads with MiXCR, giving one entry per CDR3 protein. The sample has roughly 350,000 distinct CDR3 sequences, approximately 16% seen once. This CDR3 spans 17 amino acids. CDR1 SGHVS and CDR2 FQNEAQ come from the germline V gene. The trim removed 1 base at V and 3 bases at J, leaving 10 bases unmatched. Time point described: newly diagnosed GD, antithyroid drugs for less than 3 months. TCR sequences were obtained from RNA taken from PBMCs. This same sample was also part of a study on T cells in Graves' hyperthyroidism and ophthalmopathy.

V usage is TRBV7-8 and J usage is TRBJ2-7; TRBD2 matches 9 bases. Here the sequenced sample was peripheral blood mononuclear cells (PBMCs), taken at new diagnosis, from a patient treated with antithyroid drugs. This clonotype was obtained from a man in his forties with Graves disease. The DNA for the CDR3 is TGTGCCAGCAGCTTAGTTGGCGCGGGGGGGACCTACTACGAGCAGTACTTC. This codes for CASSLVGAGGTYYEQYF.